The 20 T cell receptor beta chains reported below all come from one sample, sequenced in a study of T cell repertoires in ileal Crohn's disease. Profiling relied on immunoSEQ multiplex PCR, and the TCRdb table lists in-frame clones only, not all of them. The repertoire holds 7,300 or so clones, 80% to 90% seen once, with 8% to 9.5% in the top ten. What was sequenced was ileal tissue. Receptors were obtained from an adult with Crohn's disease.

The CDR3 loop reads CASSLDTRGQETQYF. For the CDR3, the DNA is TGTGCCAGCAGCTTAGACACCCGGGGGCAAGAGACCCAGTACTTC. This chain connects TRBV7-6 to TRBJ2-5; TRBD2 is a possible D gene (6 bases). The CDR3 totals 15 residues. Trimming stripped 1 base from V and 2 bases from J, with 11 bases between. Germline V gives CDR1 SGHVS, CDR2 FNYEAQ.

The V call is TRBV11-2, the J call TRBJ2-2; TRBD2 matches 9 bases. The CDR3 consists of 15 residues. V trimming: 4 bases; J trimming: 6 bases; junction bases outside the gene matches: 6. Per germline, CDR1 SGHAT and CDR2 FQNNGV. Written as DNA, the CDR3 is TGTGCCAGCAGCTATAGCGGGAGAGAGCCCGGGGAGCTGTTTTTT. Its protein is CASSYSGREPGELFF.

This chain links TRBV5-4 with TRBJ2-7, with 9 positions matching TRBD2. The CDR3 is 15 residues long. The V segment lost 0 bases and the J segment 2 bases; nucleotides outside the gene matches: 3. In germline, CDR1 is SGHNT, CDR2 YYREEE (reference sequence). CDR3 bases: TGTGCCAGCAGCTTGGGGCCTAGCGGGACCTACGAGCAGTACTTC. Protein sequence: CASSLGPSGTYEQYF.

This chain joins TRBV2 and TRBJ2-5; 9 bases fit TRBD1. The CDR3 totals 15 residues. V dropped 5 bases and J dropped 4; count of bases not matched to a gene: 8. Germline V gene sequence: CDR1 SNHLY, CDR2 FYNNEI. CDR3 DNA sequence: TGTGCCAGCAGTAAAAGATCGGGACAGGGAGAGACCCAGTACTTC. The encoded protein is CASSKRSGQGETQYF. Using reference TRBV2 and TRBJ2-5 for the parts outside the CDR3, the full variable domain is EPEVTQTPSHQVTQMGQEVILRCVPISNHLYFYWYRQILGQKVEFLVSFYNNEISEKSEIFDDQFSVERPDGSNFTLKIRSTKLEDSAMYFCASSKRSGQGETQYFGPGTRLLVL.

The chain couples TRBV18 to TRBJ2-3, with unresolved D. The CDR3 sequence is 12 residues long. Germline V lookup: CDR1 KGHSH, CDR2 LQKENI. V dropped 5 bases and J dropped 0 bases, with 3 bases sitting between them. For the CDR3, the DNA is TGTGCCAGCTCATCAAGCACAGATACGCAGTATTTT. As protein: CASSSSTDTQYF.

The rearrangement joins TRBV6-1 to TRBJ2-1; 9 bases map to TRBD2. The CDR3 totals 15 residues. V shed 7 bases, J shed 6 bases, and the junction held 10 bases outside the gene matches. From germline, CDR1 is MNHNS and CDR2 SASEGT. The CDR3 is CASISGRFVSNEQFF. The CDR3 coding sequence is TGTGCCAGCATAAGCGGGAGGTTCGTATCCAATGAGCAGTTCTTC.

This clone is hyperexpanded in the sample. V is TRBV30 and J is TRBJ1-3; D is undetermined. The CDR3 is 13 amino acids. Trimming removed 3 bases from V and 2 bases from J, with 8 bases in between. Germline CDR1 reads GTSNPN; CDR2 reads SVGIG (reference sequence). The DNA for the CDR3 is TGTGCCTGGAGCCCCTGGCCTGGAAACACCATATATTTT. It yields the protein CAWSPWPGNTIYF.

The chain joins TRBV21-1 to TRBJ2-7; TRBD2, the D gene given by the table, was not confirmed from the DNA. TRBV21-1 is classified as a pseudogene. The CDR3 has 16 amino acids. CDR3 protein: CASSKCPRAGDYEQYF. The CDR3 bases are TGTGCCAGCAGCAAATGTCCTAGGGCGGGAGACTACGAGCAGTACTTC.

This clone showed up just a few times. The rearrangement uses TRBV6-5 and TRBJ1-1, with 8 bases identical to TRBD1. Germline lookup yields CDR1 MNHEY and CDR2 SVGAGI. V lost 8 bases, J lost 0 bases, and 8 bases stayed unmatched. The CDR3 length is 15 residues. DNA of the CDR3: TGTGCCAGCCTCCCAGGGGGCGCGGTGAACACTGAAGCTTTCTTT. Its translation: CASLPGGAVNTEAFF.

This clone has just a few counts. This chain uses TRBV6-1 with TRBJ2-1; 8 nucleotides align to TRBD1. The V segment lost 4 bases and the J segment 3 bases; nucleotides outside the gene matches: 5. From germline, CDR1 is MNHNS and CDR2 SASEGT. The CDR3 extends over 15 amino acids. CDR3 sequence reads: CASSVGQGNYNEQFF. The CDR3 coding sequence is TGTGCCAGCAGTGTAGGACAGGGAAACTACAATGAGCAGTTCTTC.

The rearrangement joins TRBV28 to TRBJ1-1; a possible D gene is TRBD1 (6 bases). Germline V lookup: CDR1 MDHEN, CDR2 SYDVKM. The CDR3 sequence is 13 residues long. The V and J ends lost 5 bases and 1 base respectively, with 8 bases between them. The CDR3 loop is CASSRGGNTEAFF. The CDR3 nucleotides are TGTGCCAGCAGTAGGGGGGGGAACACTGAAGCTTTCTTT.

The rearrangement uses TRBV28 and TRBJ1-5; D not certain. The CDR3 contains 15 residues. The germline gives CDR1 MDHEN, CDR2 SYDVKM. Deletions cut 6 bases from V and 0 bases from J, with 12 bases between. The CDR3 DNA follows: TGTGCCAGCAGATTACGGGGATATAGCAATCAGCCCCAGCATTTT. Its translation: CASRLRGYSNQPQHF.

V is TRBV5-1 and J is TRBJ2-1; D gene unclear. This CDR3 is 13 amino acids long. Germline V lookup: CDR1 SGHRS, CDR2 YFSETQ. Trimming pared 0 bases from V and 5 bases from J, leaving 6 bases between. CDR3 residues: CASSLALDNEQFF. CDR3 bases: TGCGCCAGCAGCTTGGCCCTAGACAATGAGCAGTTCTTC.

The V call is TRBV5-1, the J call TRBJ1-1; TRBD1 might be the D (6 bases). Germline CDR1 and CDR2: SGHRS and YFSETQ. V dropped 1 base and J dropped 0 bases, with 7 bases sitting between them. This CDR3 spans 14 amino acids. CDR3 in amino acids: CASSLTGLNTEAFF. For the CDR3, the DNA is TGCGCCAGCAGCTTGACAGGGTTGAACACTGAAGCTTTCTTT.

The J gene is TRBJ2-3, the V gene TRBV11-3; no firm D call. Germline V gene sequence: CDR1 SGHNT, CDR2 YENEEA. The CDR3 has 15 residues. Between the trimmed V and J ends, which lost 5 bases and 1 base, there was a span of 13 bases. The CDR3 region has the DNA TGTGCCAGCAGCCCCGCGGATTACGGCACAGATACGCAGTATTTT. It codes for CASSPADYGTDTQYF.

The genes are TRBV6-1 and TRBJ2-7; a weak D match, TRBD1 (6 bases). Germline CDR1 is MNHNS and CDR2 is SASEGT. Trimming removed 2 bases from V and 7 bases from J, with 12 bases in between. CDR3 length: 13 residues. CDR3: CASSESGQPEQYF. The CDR3 DNA reads as TGTGCCAGCAGTGAAAGCGGACAGCCAGAGCAGTACTTC.

By share, this clone ranks as large. The J gene is TRBJ2-7, the V gene TRBV6-1, with a possible D match to TRBD1 (5 bases). V was trimmed by 1 base and J by 6 bases, leaving 16 bases between them. The CDR3 extends over 15 amino acids. Germline V CDR1 and CDR2: MNHNS, SASEGT. Here the CDR3 reads CASSEDVGEFLEQYF. For the CDR3, the DNA is TGTGCCAGCAGTGAAGACGTAGGGGAATTTCTCGAGCAGTACTTC.

V is TRBV7-9 and J is TRBJ1-4, with TRBD1 identical over 8 bases. The germline V gene has CDR1 SEHNR and CDR2 FQNEAQ (reference sequence). The CDR3 is made up of 14 amino acids. The J segment lost 7 bases and the V segment lost 1 base, leaving 2 bases of the junction unmatched. The CDR3 loop reads CASSLGTGFEKLFF. CDR3 DNA sequence: TGTGCCAGCAGCTTAGGGACAGGGTTTGAAAAACTGTTTTTT.

The gene calls are TRBV18 and TRBJ2-7, with TRBD2 matching over 14 bases. The V gene's germline CDR1 is KGHSH and CDR2 LQKENI. J gave up 3 bases and V 4 bases, and 11 bases lay outside the gene matches. The CDR3 consists of 18 residues. The CDR3 loop is CASSRSPGLAGVDYEQYF. The CDR3 nucleotides are TGTGCCAGCTCACGTTCTCCGGGACTAGCGGGAGTAGACTACGAGCAGTACTTC.

The rearrangement joins TRBV7-3 to TRBJ2-6, with D tentatively TRBD1 (6 bases). Trimming removed 5 bases at V and 0 bases at J, with 14 bases between. This CDR3 comprises 17 residues. Looked up from germline, CDR1 is SGHTA and CDR2 is FQGTGA. The CDR3 region is CASSLWTASSGANVLTF. DNA for the CDR3: TGTGCCAGCAGCCTCTGGACAGCAAGCTCTGGGGCCAACGTCCTGACTTTC. Looking up the rest from reference TRBV7-3 and TRBJ2-6 gives the full variable domain: GAGVSQTPSNKVTEKGKYVELRCDPISGHTALYWYRQSLGQGPEFLIYFQGTGAADDSGLPNDRFFAVRPEGSVSTLKIQRTERGDSAVYLCASSLWTASSGANVLTFGAGSRLTVL.